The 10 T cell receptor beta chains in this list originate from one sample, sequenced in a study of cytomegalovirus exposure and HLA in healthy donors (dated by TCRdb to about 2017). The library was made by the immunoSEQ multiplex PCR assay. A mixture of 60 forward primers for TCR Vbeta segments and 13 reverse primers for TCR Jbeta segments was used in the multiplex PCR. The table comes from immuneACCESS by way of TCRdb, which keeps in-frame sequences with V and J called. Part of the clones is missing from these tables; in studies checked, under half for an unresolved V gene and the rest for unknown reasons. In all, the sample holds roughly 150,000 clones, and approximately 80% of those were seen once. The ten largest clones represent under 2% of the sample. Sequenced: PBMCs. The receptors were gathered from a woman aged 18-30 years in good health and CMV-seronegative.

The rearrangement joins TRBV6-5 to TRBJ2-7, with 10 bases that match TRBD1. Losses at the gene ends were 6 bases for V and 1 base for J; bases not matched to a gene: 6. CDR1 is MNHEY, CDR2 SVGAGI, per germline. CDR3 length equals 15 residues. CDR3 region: CASSRQGARSYEQYF. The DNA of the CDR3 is TGTGCCAGCAGCCGACAGGGGGCGAGGTCCTACGAGCAGTACTTC.

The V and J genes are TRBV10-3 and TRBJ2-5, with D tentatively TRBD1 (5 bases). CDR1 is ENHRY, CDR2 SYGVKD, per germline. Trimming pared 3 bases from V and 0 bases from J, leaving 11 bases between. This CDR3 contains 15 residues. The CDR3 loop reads CAISERGTYQETQYF. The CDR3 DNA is TGTGCCATCAGTGAAAGGGGAACTTACCAAGAGACCCAGTACTTC.

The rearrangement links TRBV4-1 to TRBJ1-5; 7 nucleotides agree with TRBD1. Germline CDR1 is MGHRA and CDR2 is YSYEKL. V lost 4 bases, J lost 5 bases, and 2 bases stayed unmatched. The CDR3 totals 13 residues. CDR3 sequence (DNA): TGCGCCAGCAGCCTCCAGGGGGATCAGCCCCAGCATTTT. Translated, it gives CASSLQGDQPQHF.

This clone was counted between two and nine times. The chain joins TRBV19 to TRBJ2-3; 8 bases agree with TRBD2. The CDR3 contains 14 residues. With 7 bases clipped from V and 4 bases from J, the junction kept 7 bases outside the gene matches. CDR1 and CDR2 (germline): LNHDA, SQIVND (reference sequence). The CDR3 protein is CASTTRLAPDTQYF. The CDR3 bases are TGTGCCAGTACCACCAGACTAGCGCCAGATACGCAGTATTTT.

The chain's CDR3 is CASAGTVNSPLHF. The CDR3 nucleotides are TGTGCCAGCGCCGGGACAGTCAATTCACCCCTCCACTTT. J is TRBJ1-6 and V is TRBV11-1, with TRBD1 matching 7 bases. The length of the CDR3 is 13 residues. Germline CDR1 SGHAT, CDR2 FQDESV (reference sequence). V gave up 8 bases and J gave up 7 bases; unmatched junction bases: 5.

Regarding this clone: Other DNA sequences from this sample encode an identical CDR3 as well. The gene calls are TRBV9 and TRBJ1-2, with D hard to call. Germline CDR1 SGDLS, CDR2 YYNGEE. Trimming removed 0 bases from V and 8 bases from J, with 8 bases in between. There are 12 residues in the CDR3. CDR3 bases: TGTGCCAGCAGCGTAGGAGGGTACGGCTACACCTTC. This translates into CASSVGGYGYTF.

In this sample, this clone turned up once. CDR3 residues: CASSQHTDRVRETQYF. DNA of the CDR3: TGTGCCAGCAGCCAACATACTGACAGGGTCCGGGAGACCCAGTACTTC. The chain employs TRBV7-8 and TRBJ2-5; 7 bases are shared with TRBD1. CDR3 length: 16 amino acids. With 5 bases clipped from V and 5 bases from J, the junction kept 14 bases outside the gene matches. Germline assignment: CDR1 SGHVS and CDR2 FQNEAQ.

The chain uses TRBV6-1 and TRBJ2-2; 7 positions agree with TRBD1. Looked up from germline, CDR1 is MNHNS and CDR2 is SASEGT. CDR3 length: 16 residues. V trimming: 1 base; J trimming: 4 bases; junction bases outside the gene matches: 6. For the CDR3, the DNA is TGTGCCAGCAGTGAAGGCGAGGACAGGCCCACCGGGGAGCTGTTTTTT. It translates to CASSEGEDRPTGELFF.

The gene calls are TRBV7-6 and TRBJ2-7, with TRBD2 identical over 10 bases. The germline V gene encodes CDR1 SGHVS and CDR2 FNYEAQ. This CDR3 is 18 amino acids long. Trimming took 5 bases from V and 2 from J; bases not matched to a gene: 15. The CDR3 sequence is CASSPRFGGTSAAYEQYF. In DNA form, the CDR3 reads TGTGCCAGCAGCCCCCGGTTTGGAGGGACTAGCGCGGCCTACGAGCAGTACTTC.

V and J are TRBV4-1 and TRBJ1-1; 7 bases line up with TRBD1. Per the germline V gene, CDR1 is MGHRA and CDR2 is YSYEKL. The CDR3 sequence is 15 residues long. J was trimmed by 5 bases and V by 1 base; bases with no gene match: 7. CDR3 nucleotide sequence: TGCGCCAGCAGCCAAGTGTCAGGGGGTCAAACTGAAGCTTTCTTT. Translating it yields CASSQVSGGQTEAFF.